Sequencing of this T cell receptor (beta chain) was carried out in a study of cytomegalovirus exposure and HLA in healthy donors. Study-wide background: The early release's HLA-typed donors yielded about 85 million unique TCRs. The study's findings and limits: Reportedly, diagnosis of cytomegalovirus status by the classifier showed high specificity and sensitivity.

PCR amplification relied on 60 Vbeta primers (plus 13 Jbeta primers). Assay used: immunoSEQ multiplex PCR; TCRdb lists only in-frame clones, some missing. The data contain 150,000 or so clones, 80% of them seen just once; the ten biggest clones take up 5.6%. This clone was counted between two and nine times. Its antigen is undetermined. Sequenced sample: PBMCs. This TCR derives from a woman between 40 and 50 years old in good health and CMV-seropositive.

In DNA form, the CDR3 reads TGCGCCAGCAGCCCGACAGGAGGCCAAGAGACCCAGTACTTC. Its protein is CASSPTGGQETQYF. This sequence joins TRBV5-1 and TRBJ2-5; a weak D match, TRBD1 (6 bases). The V end was cut by 4 bases, the J end by 1 base, with 11 bases between. The CDR3 runs to 14 residues. CDR1 SGHRS and CDR2 YFSETQ come from the germline V gene.